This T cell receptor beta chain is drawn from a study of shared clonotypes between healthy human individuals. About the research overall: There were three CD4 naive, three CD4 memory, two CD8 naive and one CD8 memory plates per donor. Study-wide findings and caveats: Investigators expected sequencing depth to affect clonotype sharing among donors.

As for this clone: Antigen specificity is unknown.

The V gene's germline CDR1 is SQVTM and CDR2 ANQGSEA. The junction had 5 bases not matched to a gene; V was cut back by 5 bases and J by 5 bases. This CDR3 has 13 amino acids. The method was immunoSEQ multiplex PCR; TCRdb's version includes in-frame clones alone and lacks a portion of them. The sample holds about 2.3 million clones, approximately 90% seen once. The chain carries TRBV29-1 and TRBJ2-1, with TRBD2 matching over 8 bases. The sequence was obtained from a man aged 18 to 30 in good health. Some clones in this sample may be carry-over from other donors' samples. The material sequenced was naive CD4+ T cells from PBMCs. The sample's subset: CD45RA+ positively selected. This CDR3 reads CSVPGLGNNEQFF. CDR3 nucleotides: TGCAGCGTTCCGGGACTAGGGAACAATGAGCAGTTCTTC.